This T cell receptor (beta chain) derives from a study of HIV-infected patients and healthy controls. Study-level points and caveats: Size-matched repertoire data failed to replicate the apparent Gini index recovery after therapy in HIV-infected patients. Healthy controls carried many MAIT alpha-chain CDR3s, while HIV+ repertoires had few.

This CDR3 spans 16 amino acids. Germline CDR1 is SGHRS and CDR2 is YFSETQ. With V trimmed by 5 bases and J by 0 bases, 9 bases remained unmatched. Around 450 ng RNA was reverse transcribed with alpha and beta constant-region primers. Each of the alpha and beta chains got its own library through chain-specific third strand synthesis with indices. A single record per CDR3 protein comes from TCRdb applying MiXCR to the 5' RACE reads. The sample contains about 10,000 distinct CDR3 sequences, around 7.6% of which appear only once. All unsorted peripheral T cells were captured because whole blood was used without fractionation. Sample share makes this clonotype medium-sized (0.01 to 0.1%). The antigen is unknown.

The receptor was derived from an adult in good health. The V call is TRBV5-1, the J call TRBJ2-3; 7 bases are a match to TRBD2. Sequenced: blood. CDR3 in DNA: TGCGCCAGCAGGAACCAGGCGGGGGTTAGCACAGATACGCAGTATTTT. Amino acids: CASRNQAGVSTDTQYF.